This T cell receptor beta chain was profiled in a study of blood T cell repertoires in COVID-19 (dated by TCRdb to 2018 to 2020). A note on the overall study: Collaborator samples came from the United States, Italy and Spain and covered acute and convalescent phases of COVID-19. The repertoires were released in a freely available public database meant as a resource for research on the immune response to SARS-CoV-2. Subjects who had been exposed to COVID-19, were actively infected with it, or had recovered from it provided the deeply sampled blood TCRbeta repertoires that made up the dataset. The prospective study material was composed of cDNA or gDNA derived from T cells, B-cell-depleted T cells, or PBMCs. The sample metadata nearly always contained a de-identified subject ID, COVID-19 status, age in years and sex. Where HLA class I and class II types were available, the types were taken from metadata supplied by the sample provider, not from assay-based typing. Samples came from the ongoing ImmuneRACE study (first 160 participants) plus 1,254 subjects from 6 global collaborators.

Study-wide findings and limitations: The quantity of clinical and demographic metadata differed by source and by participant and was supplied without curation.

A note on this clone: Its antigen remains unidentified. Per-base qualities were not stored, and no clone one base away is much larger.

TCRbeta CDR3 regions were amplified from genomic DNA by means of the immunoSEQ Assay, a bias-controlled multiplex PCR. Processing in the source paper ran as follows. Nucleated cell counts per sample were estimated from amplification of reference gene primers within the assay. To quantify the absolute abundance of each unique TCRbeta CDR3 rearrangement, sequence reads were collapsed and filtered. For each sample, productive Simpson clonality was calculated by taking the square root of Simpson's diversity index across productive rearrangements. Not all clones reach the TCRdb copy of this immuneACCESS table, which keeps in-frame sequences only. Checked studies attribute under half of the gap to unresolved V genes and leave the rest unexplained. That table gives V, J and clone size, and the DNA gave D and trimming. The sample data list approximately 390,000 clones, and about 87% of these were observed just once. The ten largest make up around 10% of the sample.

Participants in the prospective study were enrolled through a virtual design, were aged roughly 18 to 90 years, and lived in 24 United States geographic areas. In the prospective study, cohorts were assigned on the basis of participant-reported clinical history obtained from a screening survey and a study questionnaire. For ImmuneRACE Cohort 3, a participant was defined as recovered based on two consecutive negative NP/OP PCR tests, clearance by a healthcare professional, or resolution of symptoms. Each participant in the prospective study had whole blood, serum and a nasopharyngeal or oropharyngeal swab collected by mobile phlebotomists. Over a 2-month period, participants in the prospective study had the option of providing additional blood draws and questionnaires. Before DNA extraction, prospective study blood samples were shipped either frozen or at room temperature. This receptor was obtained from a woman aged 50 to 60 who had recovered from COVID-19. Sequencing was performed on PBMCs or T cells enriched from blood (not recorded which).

The CDR3 is CASSARDRDTEAFF. The nucleotide sequence reads TGTGCCAGCAGCGCCCGGGACAGGGACACTGAAGCTTTCTTT. The chain was built from TRBV7-6 and TRBJ1-1; 9 bases in the junction line up with TRBD1. V trim: 5 bases; J trim: 3 bases; unmatched bases: 4. The CDR3, from cysteine to phenylalanine, totals 14 residues. Solely the CDR3 DNA is kept, with 42 bases framed from the first base. Looking up the germline V gene yields CDR1 SGHVS and CDR2 FNYEAQ.